This TCR beta chain was captured by sequencing in a study of blood T cell repertoires in COVID-19. Per germline, CDR1 SEHNR and CDR2 FQNEAQ (reference sequence). Trimming shortened V by 4 bases and J by 0 bases, and 12 bases separated the two germline ends. This CDR3 region has 15 residues. Generated by immunoSEQ multiplex PCR, the TCRdb table keeps only in-frame clones and is missing some. The sample lists 250,000 to 300,000 clones, roughly 92% occurring once. This receptor was taken from a woman aged 30 to 39 with COVID-19, enrolled during active disease. The sequenced sample was peripheral blood. The chain couples TRBV7-9 to TRBJ1-1, with D possibly TRBD1 on 6 matching bases. CDR3: CASSSGAGVNTEAFF. CDR3 in DNA: TGTGCCAGCAGCTCAGGGGCTGGGGTGAACACTGAAGCTTTCTTT.